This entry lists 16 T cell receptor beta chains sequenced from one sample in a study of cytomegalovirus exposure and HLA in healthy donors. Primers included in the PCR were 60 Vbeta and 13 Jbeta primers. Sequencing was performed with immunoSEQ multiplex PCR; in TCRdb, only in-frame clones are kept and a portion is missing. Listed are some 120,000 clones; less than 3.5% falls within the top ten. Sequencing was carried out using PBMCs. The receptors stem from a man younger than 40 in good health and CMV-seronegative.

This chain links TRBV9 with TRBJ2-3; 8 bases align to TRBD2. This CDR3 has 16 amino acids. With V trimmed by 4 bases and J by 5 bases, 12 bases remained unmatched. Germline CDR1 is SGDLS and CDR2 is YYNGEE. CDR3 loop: CASSIGPSGFLDTQYF. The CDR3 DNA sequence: TGTGCCAGCAGCATCGGCCCTAGCGGGTTTCTAGATACGCAGTATTTT. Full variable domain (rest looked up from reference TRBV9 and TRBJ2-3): DSGVTQTPKHLITATGQRVTLRCSPRSGDLSVYWYQQSLDQGLQFLIQYYNGEERAKGNILERFSAQQFPDLHSELNLSSLELGDSALYFCASSIGPSGFLDTQYFGPGTRLTVL.

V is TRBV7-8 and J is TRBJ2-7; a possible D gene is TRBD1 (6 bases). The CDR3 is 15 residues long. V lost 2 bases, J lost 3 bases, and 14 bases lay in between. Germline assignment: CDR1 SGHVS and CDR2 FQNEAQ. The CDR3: CASSLRTDVFYEQYF. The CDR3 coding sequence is TGTGCCAGCAGCTTACGGACAGATGTCTTCTACGAGCAGTACTTC.

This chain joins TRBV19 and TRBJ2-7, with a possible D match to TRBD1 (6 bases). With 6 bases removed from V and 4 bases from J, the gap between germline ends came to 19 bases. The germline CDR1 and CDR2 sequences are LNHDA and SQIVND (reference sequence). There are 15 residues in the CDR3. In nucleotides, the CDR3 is TGTGCCAGTAGCTTCTGGGGACAAAGTCTGTACGAGCAGTACTTC. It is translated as CASSFWGQSLYEQYF.

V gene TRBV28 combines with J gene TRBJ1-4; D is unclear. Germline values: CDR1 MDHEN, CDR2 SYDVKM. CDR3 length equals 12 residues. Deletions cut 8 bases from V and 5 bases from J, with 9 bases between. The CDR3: CASRIRNEKLFF. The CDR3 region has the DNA TGTGCCAGCCGAATCAGGAATGAAAAACTGTTTTTT.

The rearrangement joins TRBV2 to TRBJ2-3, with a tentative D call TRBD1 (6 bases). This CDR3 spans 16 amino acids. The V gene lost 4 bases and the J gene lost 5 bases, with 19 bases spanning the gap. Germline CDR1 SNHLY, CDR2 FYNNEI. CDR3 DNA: TGTGCCAGCAGTGGGTGGGTAGGGGGAAAGGGAGATACGCAGTATTTT. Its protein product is CASSGWVGGKGDTQYF.

CDR3 amino acids: CASGRGRDYGYTF. CDR3 nucleotides: TGTGCCAGCGGTCGGGGTAGGGACTATGGCTACACCTTC. The rearrangement joins TRBV7-3 to TRBJ1-2, with D unresolved. Trimming pared 8 bases from V and 3 bases from J, leaving 13 bases between. CDR3 length: 13 residues. Germline CDR1 is SGHTA and CDR2 is FQGTGA. Combining the CDR3 with reference TRBV7-3 and TRBJ1-2 gives the whole variable domain GAGVSQTPSNKVTEKGKYVELRCDPISGHTALYWYRQSLGQGPEFLIYFQGTGAADDSGLPNDRFFAVRPEGSVSTLKIQRTERGDSAVYLCASGRGRDYGYTFGSGTRLTVV.

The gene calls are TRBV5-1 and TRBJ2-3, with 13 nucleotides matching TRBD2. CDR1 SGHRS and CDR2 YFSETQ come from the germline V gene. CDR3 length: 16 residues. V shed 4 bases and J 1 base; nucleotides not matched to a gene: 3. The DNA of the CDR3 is TGCGCCAGCAGCCGCGGGACTAGCGGGGGCACAGATACGCAGTATTTT. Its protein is CASSRGTSGGTDTQYF.

Here the CDR3 reads CASSGRTESSPLHF. The CDR3 DNA sequence: TGTGCCAGCAGCGGGCGGACAGAGTCTTCACCCCTCCACTTT. The J gene is TRBJ1-6, the V gene TRBV7-9, with a tentative D call TRBD1 (6 bases). This CDR3 has 14 residues. Trimming removed 5 bases from V and 9 bases from J, with 14 bases in between. Per germline, CDR1 SEHNR and CDR2 FQNEAQ (reference sequence).

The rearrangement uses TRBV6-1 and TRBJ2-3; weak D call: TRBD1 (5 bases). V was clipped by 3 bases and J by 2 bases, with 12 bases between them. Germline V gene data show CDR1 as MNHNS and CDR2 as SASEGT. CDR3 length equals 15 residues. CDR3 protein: CASSDQGLNTDTQYF. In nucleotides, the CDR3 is TGTGCCAGCAGTGACCAGGGTCTCAACACAGATACGCAGTATTTT.

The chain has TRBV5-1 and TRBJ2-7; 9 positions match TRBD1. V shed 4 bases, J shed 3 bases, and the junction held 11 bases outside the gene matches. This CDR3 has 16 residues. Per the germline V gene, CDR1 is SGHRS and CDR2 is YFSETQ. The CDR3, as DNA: TGCGCCAGCAGCACTGTCTCCGGGACAGGGTTCTACGAGCAGTACTTC. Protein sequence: CASSTVSGTGFYEQYF.

DNA of the CDR3: TGCGCCAGCAGCCAGACAGGAGGGAACACTGAAGCTTTCTTT. This gives the protein CASSQTGGNTEAFF. The chain recombines TRBV5-1 with TRBJ1-1; tentative D call: TRBD1 (6 bases). This CDR3 is 14 amino acids long. Trimming removed 4 bases from V and 1 base from J, with 11 bases in between. Germline V gene sequence: CDR1 SGHRS, CDR2 YFSETQ.

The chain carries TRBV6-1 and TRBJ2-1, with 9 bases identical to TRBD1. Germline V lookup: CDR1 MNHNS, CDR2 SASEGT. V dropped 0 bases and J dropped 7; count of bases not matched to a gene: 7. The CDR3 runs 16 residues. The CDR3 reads CASSEAGTGLRNEQFF. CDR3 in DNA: TGTGCCAGCAGTGAAGCCGGGACAGGGTTGAGGAATGAGCAGTTCTTC.

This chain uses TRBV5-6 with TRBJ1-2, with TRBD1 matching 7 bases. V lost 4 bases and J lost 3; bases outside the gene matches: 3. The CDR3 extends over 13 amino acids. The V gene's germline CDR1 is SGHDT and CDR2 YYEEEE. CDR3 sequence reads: CASSPDRDYGYTF. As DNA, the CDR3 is TGTGCCAGCAGCCCTGACAGGGACTATGGCTACACCTTC.

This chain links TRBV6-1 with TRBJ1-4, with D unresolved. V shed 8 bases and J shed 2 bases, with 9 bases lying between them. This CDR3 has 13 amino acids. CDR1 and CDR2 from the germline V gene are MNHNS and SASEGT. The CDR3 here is CASYVSTNEKLFF. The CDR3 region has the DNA TGTGCCAGCTATGTCAGTACTAATGAAAAACTGTTTTTT.

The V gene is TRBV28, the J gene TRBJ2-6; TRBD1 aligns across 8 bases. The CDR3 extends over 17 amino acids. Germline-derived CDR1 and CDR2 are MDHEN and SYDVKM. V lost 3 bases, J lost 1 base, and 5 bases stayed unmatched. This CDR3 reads CASSFGTGESGANVLTF. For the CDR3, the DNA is TGTGCCAGCAGTTTCGGGACAGGAGAATCTGGGGCCAACGTCCTGACTTTC. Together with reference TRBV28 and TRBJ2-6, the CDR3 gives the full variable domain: DVKVTQSSRYLVKRTGEKVFLECVQDMDHENMFWYRQDPGLGLRLIYFSYDVKMKEKGDIPEGYSVSREKKERFSLILESASTNQTSMYLCASSFGTGESGANVLTFGAGSRLTVL.

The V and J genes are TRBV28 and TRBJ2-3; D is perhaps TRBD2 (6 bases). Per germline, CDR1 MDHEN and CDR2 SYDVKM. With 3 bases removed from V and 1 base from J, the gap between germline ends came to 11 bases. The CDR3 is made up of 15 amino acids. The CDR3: CASSFGRDRTDTQYF. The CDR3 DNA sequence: TGTGCCAGCAGTTTTGGGCGGGATCGCACAGATACGCAGTATTTT.